The clone carrying this T cell receptor (beta chain) was seen only a few times. The length of the CDR3 is 15 residues. CDR1 and CDR2 from the germline V gene are SGHRS and YFSETQ. Trimming cost V 0 bases and J 3 bases; bases outside gene matches: 5. In the original processing: Estimation of nucleated cell counts was performed using reference gene primer amplification. The protocol was immunoSEQ multiplex PCR, while the TCRdb copy is restricted to in-frame clones and leaves out a portion. V and J calls and clone size are those listed in that table; D and trimming were worked out from the DNA. The table records 150,000 to 190,000 clones, roughly 88% of them present only once. This sample was included in a study of blood T cell repertoires in COVID-19. Study-level information: COVID-19 samples from acute and convalescent phases originated in the United States, Italy and Spain.

The TCR comes from a woman between 45 and 60 years old with acute or convalescent COVID-19. The sample taken for sequencing was peripheral blood. V usage is TRBV5-1 and J usage is TRBJ2-7, with 8 bases lining up with TRBD2. CDR3 sequence: CASSLGAGVNYEQYF. CDR3 sequence (DNA): TGCGCCAGCAGCTTGGGAGCGGGAGTTAACTACGAGCAGTACTTC.